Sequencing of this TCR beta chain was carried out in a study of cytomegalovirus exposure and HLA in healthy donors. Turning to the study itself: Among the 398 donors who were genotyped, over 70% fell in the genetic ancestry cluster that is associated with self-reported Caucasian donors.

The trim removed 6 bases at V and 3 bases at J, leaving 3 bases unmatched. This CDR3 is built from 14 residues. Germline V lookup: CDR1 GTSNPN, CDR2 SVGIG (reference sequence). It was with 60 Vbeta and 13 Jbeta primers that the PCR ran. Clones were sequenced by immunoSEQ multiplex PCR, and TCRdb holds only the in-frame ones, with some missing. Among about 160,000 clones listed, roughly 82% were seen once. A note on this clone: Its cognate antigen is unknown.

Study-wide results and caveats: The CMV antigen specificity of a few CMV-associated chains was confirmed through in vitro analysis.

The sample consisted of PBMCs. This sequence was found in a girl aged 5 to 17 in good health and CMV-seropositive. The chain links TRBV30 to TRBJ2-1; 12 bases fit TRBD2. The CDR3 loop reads CACTTSGGYNEQFF. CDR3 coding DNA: TGTGCCTGTACGACTAGCGGGGGCTACAATGAGCAGTTCTTC.